This is a list of T cell receptor delta chains from one sample in a study of gamma-delta chains in newborns, infants, children. TCRdb re-called the reads through CATT. Of 3,000 to 3,500 delta-chain clones in the sample, 8% to 13% were seen once. Sequencing input: blood. These receptors all come from a child who was a newborn, infant or young child, either healthy, febrile or measles-vaccinated (not recorded which). Both conserved end residues are part of each CDR3. A D gene is named only where the DNA matches it firmly. The listing skips clone size in some rows; elsewhere it reads once, few, many or a size class.

clone_size	v_call	d_call	j_call	cdr3_nt	cdr3_aa
medium-sized	TRDV2	TRDD3	TRDJ2	TGTGCCTGTGACACCCCATTCGGGGGGGATACAGCACAACTCTTCTTT	CACDTPFGGDTAQLFF
few	TRAV29/DV5	-	TRDJ3	-	CSVLLCSKRGFHYWGRSWDTRQMFF
medium-sized	TRDV1	-	TRDJ1	TGTGCTCTTGGGGAACCCCCCTCCTTCACCGATAAACTCATCTTT	CALGEPPSFTDKLIF
large	TRDV2	TRDD3	TRDJ2	TGTGCCTGTGACCCCCTGGGGGATACAGCACAACTCTTCTTT	CACDPLGDTAQLFF
large	TRDV2	TRDD3	TRDJ3	TGTGCCTGTGACACCGAGGGGGATACGAAGTCCTGGGACACCCGACAGATGTTTTTC	CACDTEGDTKSWDTRQMFF
medium-sized	TRDV3	-	TRDJ3	TGTGCCTTTGTTGGGCTTTCCTGGGACACCCGACAGATGTTTTTC	CAFVGLSWDTRQMFF
large	TRDV2	TRDD3	TRDJ2	TGTGCCTGTGACATACTGGGGGATCGTCCTCCTACAGCACAACTCTTCTTT	CACDILGDRPPTAQLFF
large	TRDV2	TRDD3	TRDJ2	TGTGCCTGTGACTACTGGGGGACAGCACAACTCTTCTTT	CACDYWGTAQLFF
few	TRDV2	TRDD3	TRDJ3	TGTGCCTGCGACACCGTGGGGGATTTTTGGGACACCCGACAGATGTTTTTC	CACDTVGDFWDTRQMFF
medium-sized	TRDV2	TRDD3	TRDJ1	TGTGCCTGTGACCTGGGGGATTACACCGATAAACTCATCTTT	CACDLGDYTDKLIF
-	TRDV3	TRDD3	TRDJ3	TGTGCCTTTAATCCGGGGGATACGCTCATACCCTGGGACACCCGACAGATGTTTTTC	CAFNPGDTLIPWDTRQMFF
few	TRDV1	-	TRDJ2	TGTGCTCTTGGGGAATTACCCTATGGGACAGCACAACTCTTCTTT	CALGELPYGTAQLFF
large	TRDV2	TRDD3	TRDJ1	TGTGCCTGTGACACCTGGGGGATACGCACCGATAAACTCATCTTT	CACDTWGIRTDKLIF
-	TRDV2	TRDD3	TRDJ3	TGTGCCTGTAACGTACCGGGGGATACTTGGGACACCCGACAGATGTTTTTC	CACNVPGDTWDTRQMFF
large	TRDV2	-	TRDJ3	TGTGCCTGTGACACCGCTGACGAAAGCTCCTGGGACACCCGACAGATGTTTTTC	CACDTADESSWDTRQMFF
medium-sized	TRDV2	-	TRDJ3	TGTGCCTGTGACACAGCGAGCTCCTGGGACACCCGACAGATGTTTTTC	CACDTASSWDTRQMFF
medium-sized	TRDV2	TRDD3	TRDJ2	TGTGCCTGTGACGTTCTGGGGGATACAGCACAACTCTTCTTT	CACDVLGDTAQLFF
medium-sized	TRDV2	TRDD3	TRDJ3	TGTGCCTGTGACACCCCTGGGGGATACACGAGCTCCTGGGACACCCGACAGATGTTTTTC	CACDTPGGYTSSWDTRQMFF
medium-sized	TRDV2	-	TRDJ2	TGTGCCTGTGACACCGGTGGGGGGATGACAGCACAACTCTTCTTT	CACDTGGGMTAQLFF
-	TRDV3	TRDD3	TRDJ1	TGTGCCTTTACTGGGGGAGATAAACTCATCTTT	CAFTGGDKLIF
-	TRDV2	TRDD3	TRDJ3	TGTGCCTGTGACGTACTGGGGGATACTAACTGGGGCACCCGACAGATGTTTTTC	CACDVLGDTNWGTRQMFF
few	TRDV2	TRDD3	TRDJ3	TGTGCCTGTGACACCGTAAAGGGATACGCTTATAGCTCCTGGGACACCCGACAGATGTTTTTC	CACDTVKGYAYSSWDTRQMFF
few	TRDV2	TRDD3	TRDJ3	TGTGCCTGTGATAGGTCTGGGGGATACTCCTGGGACACCCGACAGATGTTTTTC	CACDRSGGYSWDTRQMFF
large	TRDV2	TRDD3	TRDJ3	TGTGCCTGTGACATACTGGGGGATACCTGGGACACCCGACAGATGTTTTTC	CACDILGDTWDTRQMFF
-	TRDV2	TRDD3	TRDJ1	TGTGCCTGTGACGCTCTGGGGGATGAGGGCGATAAACTCATCTTT	CACDALGDEGDKLIF
medium-sized	TRDV2	TRDD3	TRDJ3	TGTGCCTGTGACACCGGTTGGGGGATACGCTACCCCTGGGACACCCGACAGATGTTTTTC	CACDTGWGIRYPWDTRQMFF
large	TRDV2	TRDD3	TRDJ3	TGTGCCTGTGACGTACTGGGGGATACCTGGGACACCCGACAGATGTTTTTC	CACDVLGDTWDTRQMFF
few	TRDV1	TRDD3	TRDJ3	TGTGCTCTTGGGGAGCTCTGGGGGATACGCTCCTGGGACACCCGACAGATGTTTTTC	CALGELWGIRSWDTRQMFF
few	TRDV2	-	TRDJ3	TGTGCCTGTGACACCGTAGTAAGGGGGACACGCTCCTGGGACACCCGACAGATGTTTTTC	CACDTVVRGTRSWDTRQMFF